This is a list of T cell receptor beta chains from one sample in a study of blood T cell repertoires in COVID-19. Generated by immunoSEQ multiplex PCR, the TCRdb table keeps only in-frame clones and is missing some. This table holds some 200,000 clones, roughly nine tenths found once. The source material was peripheral blood. Every receptor here comes from a woman in her seventies with acute or convalescent COVID-19. Both conserved end residues are part of each CDR3. Fields, in order: J gene, V gene, clone size, D gene, CDR3 protein, CDR3 DNA. D genes are given only for firm matches. Part of the rows lack a size; the others show once, few, many or a class for expanded clones.

j_call: TRBJ2-1; v_call: TRBV5-1; clone_size: NA; d_call: NA; cdr3_aa: CASSLGRVGIAQFF; cdr3_nt: TGCGCCAGCAGCTTGGGACGCGTGGGCATTGCGCAGTTCTTC
j_call: TRBJ1-6; v_call: TRBV6-5; clone_size: NA; d_call: TRBD1; cdr3_aa: CASCTGTVLNSPLHF; cdr3_nt: TGTGCCAGCTGCACCGGGACAGTGCTAAATTCACCCCTCCACTTT
j_call: TRBJ1-4; v_call: TRBV27; clone_size: NA; d_call: NA; cdr3_aa: CASSLVPGLINEKLFF; cdr3_nt: TGTGCCAGCAGTCTAGTGCCGGGACTGATTAATGAAAAACTGTTTTTT
j_call: TRBJ1-3; v_call: TRBV19; clone_size: NA; d_call: NA; cdr3_aa: CASSINLFLQGSGNTIYF; cdr3_nt: TGTGCCAGTAGTATTAATCTATTTCTACAGGGCTCTGGAAACACCATATATTTT
j_call: TRBJ1-5; v_call: TRBV4-1; clone_size: NA; d_call: TRBD1; cdr3_aa: CASSQDREQGKGGNQPQHF; cdr3_nt: TGCGCCAGCAGCCAAGATAGAGAACAGGGGAAAGGTGGCAATCAGCCCCAGCATTTT
j_call: TRBJ1-6; v_call: TRBV5-4; clone_size: NA; d_call: TRBD1; cdr3_aa: CASSRIGTGASPLHF; cdr3_nt: TGTGCCAGCAGCCGAATCGGGACAGGGGCTTCACCCCTCCACTTT
j_call: TRBJ1-2; v_call: TRBV5-4; clone_size: NA; d_call: TRBD1; cdr3_aa: CASSLPPGQEYGYTF; cdr3_nt: TGTGCCAGCAGCTTGCCCCCGGGACAGGAGTATGGCTACACCTTC
j_call: TRBJ2-7; v_call: TRBV10-3; clone_size: NA; d_call: TRBD2; cdr3_aa: CAISEGTSGRPYEQYF; cdr3_nt: TGTGCCATCAGTGAAGGGACTAGCGGGAGGCCCTACGAGCAGTACTTC
j_call: TRBJ1-2; v_call: TRBV9; clone_size: once; d_call: NA; cdr3_aa: CASSVAPGRARGYTF; cdr3_nt: TGTGCCAGCAGCGTAGCCCCTGGCAGGGCTAGGGGCTACACCTTC
j_call: TRBJ2-4; v_call: TRBV18; clone_size: NA; d_call: TRBD1; cdr3_aa: CASSQDRGNIQYF; cdr3_nt: TGTGCCAGCTCACAGGACAGGGGCAACATTCAGTACTTC
j_call: TRBJ2-7; v_call: TRBV2; clone_size: NA; d_call: NA; cdr3_aa: CASSDQGYEQYF; cdr3_nt: TGTGCCAGCAGTGACCAGGGCTACGAGCAGTACTTC
j_call: TRBJ1-1; v_call: TRBV5-5; clone_size: NA; d_call: TRBD1; cdr3_aa: CASSHSQGWGQQNTEAFF; cdr3_nt: TGTGCCAGCAGCCACTCACAGGGTTGGGGACAGCAGAACACTGAAGCTTTCTTT
j_call: TRBJ2-5; v_call: TRBV4-1; clone_size: once; d_call: NA; cdr3_aa: CASSQDRGQGRHQETQYF; cdr3_nt: TGCGCCAGCAGCCAAGATCGCGGGCAGGGGCGTCACCAAGAGACCCAGTACTTC
j_call: TRBJ1-5; v_call: TRBV2; clone_size: NA; d_call: TRBD1; cdr3_aa: CATTRGQGVQPQHF; cdr3_nt: TGTGCCACGACCCGAGGGCAGGGGGTTCAGCCCCAGCATTTT
j_call: TRBJ2-1; v_call: TRBV5-4; clone_size: NA; d_call: TRBD1; cdr3_aa: CASSLPTGNYNEQFF; cdr3_nt: TGTGCCAGCAGCCTCCCGACAGGGAACTACAATGAGCAGTTCTTC
j_call: TRBJ2-1; v_call: TRBV25-1; clone_size: NA; d_call: NA; cdr3_aa: CASSEEGGINEQFF; cdr3_nt: TGTGCCAGCAGTGAGGAGGGGGGGATCAATGAGCAGTTCTTC
j_call: TRBJ2-5; v_call: TRBV4-1; clone_size: NA; d_call: TRBD1; cdr3_aa: CASSQSYRGSQETQYF; cdr3_nt: TGCGCCAGCAGCCAGTCATACAGGGGGAGCCAAGAGACCCAGTACTTC
j_call: TRBJ1-5; v_call: TRBV28; clone_size: few; d_call: NA; cdr3_aa: CASSFGGTFNQPQHF; cdr3_nt: TGTGCCAGCAGTTTTGGGGGGACCTTCAATCAGCCCCAGCATTTT
j_call: TRBJ1-5; v_call: TRBV19; clone_size: NA; d_call: NA; cdr3_aa: CASSTTRWRTSNQPQHF; cdr3_nt: TGTGCCAGTAGTACGACCCGATGGAGGACCAGCAATCAGCCCCAGCATTTT
j_call: TRBJ1-5; v_call: TRBV2; clone_size: NA; d_call: TRBD1; cdr3_aa: CVSSFGQGHNQPQHF; cdr3_nt: TGTGTCAGCAGTTTTGGACAGGGTCACAATCAGCCCCAGCATTTT
j_call: TRBJ2-6; v_call: TRBV27; clone_size: NA; d_call: NA; cdr3_aa: CASSPGRFAGANVLTF; cdr3_nt: TGTGCCAGCAGCCCAGGGAGGTTTGCTGGGGCCAACGTCCTGACTTTC
j_call: TRBJ2-2; v_call: TRBV6-5; clone_size: NA; d_call: NA; cdr3_aa: CASSYSRNQGSGELFF; cdr3_nt: TGTGCCAGCAGTTACTCGAGAAACCAGGGGTCCGGGGAGCTGTTTTTT
j_call: TRBJ1-1; v_call: TRBV18; clone_size: few; d_call: NA; cdr3_aa: CASSLTSGILNTEAFF; cdr3_nt: TGTGCCAGCTCACTAACTTCCGGGATTCTCAACACTGAAGCTTTCTTT
j_call: TRBJ1-5; v_call: TRBV6-1; clone_size: NA; d_call: NA; cdr3_aa: CASSEASVPQHF; cdr3_nt: TGTGCCAGCAGTGAAGCGTCGGTGCCCCAGCATTTT
j_call: TRBJ1-3; v_call: TRBV9; clone_size: NA; d_call: NA; cdr3_aa: CASSVSGGETGNTIYF; cdr3_nt: TGTGCCAGCAGCGTATCCGGGGGGGAGACTGGAAACACCATATATTTT
j_call: TRBJ2-4; v_call: TRBV4-3; clone_size: NA; d_call: NA; cdr3_aa: CASSQDGGAPGYF; cdr3_nt: TGCGCCAGCAGCCAAGATGGGGGGGCCCCGGGGTACTTC
j_call: TRBJ1-1; v_call: TRBV6-1; clone_size: NA; d_call: NA; cdr3_aa: CASSEVWTDEAFF; cdr3_nt: TGTGCCAGCAGTGAAGTCTGGACAGATGAAGCTTTCTTT
j_call: TRBJ1-3; v_call: TRBV18; clone_size: NA; d_call: TRBD1; cdr3_aa: CASYGQGKAGNTIYF; cdr3_nt: TGTGCCAGCTACGGACAGGGAAAGGCCGGAAACACCATATATTTT
j_call: TRBJ2-7; v_call: TRBV5-1; clone_size: NA; d_call: TRBD2; cdr3_aa: CASSLGEGRNYEQYF; cdr3_nt: TGCGCCAGCAGCTTGGGGGAGGGCCGAAACTACGAGCAGTACTTC
j_call: TRBJ2-1; v_call: TRBV12-3/TRBV12-4; clone_size: NA; d_call: TRBD1; cdr3_aa: CASSPLDRDPLFF; cdr3_nt: TGTGCCAGCAGTCCGCTCGACAGGGACCCGCTGTTCTTC
j_call: TRBJ1-2; v_call: TRBV7-8; clone_size: NA; d_call: TRBD1; cdr3_aa: CASSLALGTGGYTF; cdr3_nt: TGTGCCAGCAGCTTAGCTCTGGGGACAGGTGGCTACACCTTC
j_call: TRBJ1-1; v_call: TRBV18; clone_size: NA; d_call: NA; cdr3_aa: CASSNQGGTEAFF; cdr3_nt: TGTGCCAGCTCAAATCAGGGCGGCACTGAAGCTTTCTTT
j_call: TRBJ2-3; v_call: TRBV27; clone_size: once; d_call: NA; cdr3_aa: CASSLFLASSTDTQYF; cdr3_nt: TGTGCCAGCAGTTTATTTTTAGCGTCGAGCACAGATACGCAGTATTTT
j_call: TRBJ2-7; v_call: TRBV7-7; clone_size: NA; d_call: TRBD1; cdr3_aa: CASSLETGSFSYEQYF; cdr3_nt: TGTGCTAGCAGCTTGGAGACAGGGTCGTTCTCCTACGAGCAGTACTTC
j_call: TRBJ1-2; v_call: TRBV7-9; clone_size: NA; d_call: TRBD1; cdr3_aa: CASSLDREYSGYTF; cdr3_nt: TGTGCCAGCAGCTTGGACAGGGAGTATTCTGGCTACACCTTC
j_call: TRBJ1-2; v_call: TRBV7-9; clone_size: NA; d_call: TRBD1; cdr3_aa: CASSPPFTGTGLYGYTF; cdr3_nt: TGTGCCAGCAGCCCTCCTTTTACGGGGACAGGGTTATATGGCTACACCTTC
j_call: TRBJ2-4; v_call: TRBV28; clone_size: NA; d_call: NA; cdr3_aa: CASSIPGTQAKNIQYF; cdr3_nt: TGTGCCAGCAGTATCCCCGGGACTCAAGCCAAAAACATTCAGTACTTC
j_call: TRBJ2-7; v_call: TRBV5-1; clone_size: NA; d_call: TRBD2; cdr3_aa: CASSLGGLARSYEQYF; cdr3_nt: TGCGCCAGCAGCTTGGGGGGACTAGCGCGATCCTACGAGCAGTACTTC
j_call: TRBJ2-1; v_call: TRBV7-2; clone_size: few; d_call: NA; cdr3_aa: CASSPRGSYNEQFF; cdr3_nt: TGTGCCAGCAGCCCTAGGGGTTCATACAATGAGCAGTTCTTC
j_call: TRBJ1-1; v_call: TRBV19; clone_size: NA; d_call: NA; cdr3_aa: CASSARNPGGGTEAFF; cdr3_nt: TGTGCCAGTAGCGCCCGAAACCCGGGGGGTGGCACTGAAGCTTTCTTT
j_call: TRBJ1-3; v_call: TRBV19; clone_size: NA; d_call: NA; cdr3_aa: CATGQRSGNTIYF; cdr3_nt: TGTGCCACCGGACAACGCTCTGGAAACACCATATATTTT
j_call: TRBJ1-5; v_call: TRBV14; clone_size: NA; d_call: TRBD1; cdr3_aa: CASSRQGGQPQHF; cdr3_nt: TGTGCCAGCAGCCGACAGGGAGGACAGCCCCAGCATTTT
j_call: TRBJ2-7; v_call: TRBV29-1; clone_size: NA; d_call: NA; cdr3_aa: CSVERFEVGYEQYF; cdr3_nt: TGCAGCGTTGAACGTTTTGAGGTCGGCTACGAGCAGTACTTC
j_call: TRBJ1-5; v_call: TRBV29-1; clone_size: NA; d_call: TRBD1; cdr3_aa: CSALTGEDPNQPQHF; cdr3_nt: TGCAGCGCCCTGACAGGGGAGGATCCCAATCAGCCCCAGCATTTT
j_call: TRBJ2-3; v_call: TRBV9; clone_size: NA; d_call: NA; cdr3_aa: CASSVAGGFPSTDTQYF; cdr3_nt: TGTGCCAGCAGCGTAGCTGGAGGATTCCCTAGCACAGATACGCAGTATTTT
j_call: TRBJ2-1; v_call: TRBV10-2; clone_size: NA; d_call: NA; cdr3_aa: CASTLVGRNEQFF; cdr3_nt: TGCGCCAGCACGTTGGTTGGGCGTAATGAGCAGTTCTTC
j_call: TRBJ2-6; v_call: TRBV5-1; clone_size: NA; d_call: NA; cdr3_aa: CASSPPDSAGANVLTF; cdr3_nt: TGCGCCAGCAGCCCCCCCGACAGCGCTGGGGCCAACGTCCTGACTTTC
j_call: TRBJ1-2; v_call: TRBV7-2; clone_size: few; d_call: NA; cdr3_aa: CASSRPGGNYGYTF; cdr3_nt: TGTGCCAGCAGCCGGCCGGGGGGGAACTATGGCTACACCTTC
j_call: TRBJ1-1; v_call: TRBV19; clone_size: once; d_call: TRBD1; cdr3_aa: CASSIGTGSGEAFF; cdr3_nt: TGTGCCAGTAGTATTGGGACAGGGTCAGGTGAAGCTTTCTTT
j_call: TRBJ2-7; v_call: TRBV28; clone_size: few; d_call: NA; cdr3_aa: CASSSSVPSYEQYF; cdr3_nt: TGTGCCAGCAGTTCCTCAGTACCCTCCTACGAGCAGTACTTC
j_call: TRBJ1-2; v_call: TRBV5-1; clone_size: few; d_call: TRBD1; cdr3_aa: CASSPDRGQVYGYTF; cdr3_nt: TGCGCCAGCAGCCCTGACAGGGGGCAGGTCTATGGCTACACCTTC
j_call: TRBJ2-7; v_call: TRBV4-1; clone_size: NA; d_call: NA; cdr3_aa: CASSQSTGSHYEQYF; cdr3_nt: TGCGCCAGCAGCCAGAGTACGGGTTCCCACTACGAGCAGTACTTC
j_call: TRBJ1-1; v_call: TRBV2; clone_size: NA; d_call: NA; cdr3_aa: CATYRAENTEAFF; cdr3_nt: TGTGCCACCTACAGGGCCGAGAACACTGAAGCTTTCTTT
j_call: TRBJ1-2; v_call: TRBV5-4; clone_size: few; d_call: NA; cdr3_aa: CASSMLSRRNYGYTF; cdr3_nt: TGTGCCAGCAGTATGCTCAGTCGGAGGAACTATGGCTACACCTTC
j_call: TRBJ1-1; v_call: TRBV12-3/TRBV12-4; clone_size: once; d_call: NA; cdr3_aa: CASSFRGVTEAFF; cdr3_nt: TGTGCCAGCAGTTTTCGGGGAGTCACTGAAGCTTTCTTT
j_call: TRBJ1-1; v_call: TRBV5-1; clone_size: NA; d_call: TRBD1; cdr3_aa: CASSSKQGAIVNTEAFF; cdr3_nt: TGCGCCAGCAGCTCGAAACAGGGGGCCATAGTGAACACTGAAGCTTTCTTT
j_call: TRBJ2-2; v_call: TRBV11-2; clone_size: NA; d_call: NA; cdr3_aa: CASSPLGLPFTGELFF; cdr3_nt: TGTGCCAGCAGCCCCTTAGGACTTCCCTTCACCGGGGAGCTGTTTTTT
j_call: TRBJ2-7; v_call: TRBV9; clone_size: NA; d_call: NA; cdr3_aa: CASSVLKTHRDKASEQYF; cdr3_nt: TGTGCCAGCAGCGTCCTCAAAACACACCGGGACAAGGCCTCTGAGCAGTACTTC
j_call: TRBJ1-1; v_call: TRBV5-6; clone_size: NA; d_call: TRBD1; cdr3_aa: CASSGRTGGMTEAFF; cdr3_nt: TGTGCCAGCAGCGGAAGGACAGGGGGCATGACTGAAGCTTTCTTT